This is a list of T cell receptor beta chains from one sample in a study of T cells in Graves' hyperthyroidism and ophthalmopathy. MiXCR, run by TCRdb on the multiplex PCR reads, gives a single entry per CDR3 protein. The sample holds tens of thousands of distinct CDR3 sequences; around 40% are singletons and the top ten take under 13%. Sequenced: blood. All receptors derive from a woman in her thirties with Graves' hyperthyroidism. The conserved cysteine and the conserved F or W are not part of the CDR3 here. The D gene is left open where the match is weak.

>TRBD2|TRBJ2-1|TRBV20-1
SALGLAGRFYEQF
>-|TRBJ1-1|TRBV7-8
ASSPPPGRVEAF
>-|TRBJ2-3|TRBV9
AGSRGAGRTDTQY
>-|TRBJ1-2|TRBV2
ASSEGGWVYGYT
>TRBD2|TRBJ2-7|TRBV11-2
ASSLFFGTSGAACEQY
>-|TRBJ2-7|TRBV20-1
SALAEGYEQY
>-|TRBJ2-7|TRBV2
ATSALYEQY
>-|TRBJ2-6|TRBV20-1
SAPTRGNSGANVLT
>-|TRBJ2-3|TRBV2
ASSVEAVTDTQY
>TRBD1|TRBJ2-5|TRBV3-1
ASSQAGGRGETQY
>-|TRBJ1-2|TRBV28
ASSFSGEDGAST
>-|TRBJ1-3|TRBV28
ASSLSGSGNTIY
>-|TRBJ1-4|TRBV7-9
ASSPTSWGGKGGEKLF
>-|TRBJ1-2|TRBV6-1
ASSEFRGANYGYT
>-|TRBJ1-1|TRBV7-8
AGSFGGRFSEAF
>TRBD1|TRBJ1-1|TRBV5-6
ASSDLTGGAYLEAF
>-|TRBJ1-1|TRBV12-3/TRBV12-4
ASSFVGGMNTEAF
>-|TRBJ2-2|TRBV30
ACTGMGGELF
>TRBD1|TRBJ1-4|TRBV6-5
ASRGDRGKLF
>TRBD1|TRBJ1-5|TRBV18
TSSQGRTGDQPQH
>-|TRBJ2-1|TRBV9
ASSDPGVGSNEQF
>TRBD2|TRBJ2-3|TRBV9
ASSVDLAGVDEQY
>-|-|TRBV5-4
ASSSASGTPTDTQF
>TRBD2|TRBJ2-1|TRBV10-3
AIKGLAGGNSEQF
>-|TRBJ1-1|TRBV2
ASSDAATANTEAF
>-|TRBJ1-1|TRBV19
ASSERRGNTEAF
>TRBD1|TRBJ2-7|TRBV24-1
ATADRDRRPGTGELY
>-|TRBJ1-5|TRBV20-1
SESEGIQPQH
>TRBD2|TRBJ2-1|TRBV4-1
ASSPEGLAGGNEQF
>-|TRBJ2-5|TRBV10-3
AISGRADLLGTFGSGTQY
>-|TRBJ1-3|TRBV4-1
ASSQGAAGSGNTIY
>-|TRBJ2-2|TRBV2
ASSTSWGTGELF
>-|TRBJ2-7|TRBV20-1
SARDRARREPQQY
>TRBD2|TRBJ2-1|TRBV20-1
SASSRLADQRNEQF
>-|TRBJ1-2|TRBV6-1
ASTFIGNYGYT
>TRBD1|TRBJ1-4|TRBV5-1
ASSRQGDTTIEKLF
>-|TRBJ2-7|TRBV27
ASSLFIRGGFHEQY
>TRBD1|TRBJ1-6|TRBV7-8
ATRGGSSYNSPLH
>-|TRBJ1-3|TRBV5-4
ASGRQNGNTIY
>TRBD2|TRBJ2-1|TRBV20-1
SARGSSGRIRNEQF
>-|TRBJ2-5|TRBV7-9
ASSPTSWGGETQY
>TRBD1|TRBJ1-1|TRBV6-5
ASSYRILGQANTEAF
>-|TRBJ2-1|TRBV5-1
ASTPGHSYNEQF
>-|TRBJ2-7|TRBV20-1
SARETISQQY
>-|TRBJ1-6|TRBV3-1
ASSQVSGDPAPLH
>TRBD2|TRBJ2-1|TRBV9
ASSVEGLAGAYNEQF
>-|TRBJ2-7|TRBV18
ASSPPGQQSYEQY
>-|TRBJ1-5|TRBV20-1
SARRDADSNQPQH
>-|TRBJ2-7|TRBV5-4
ASSWWGSYEEQY
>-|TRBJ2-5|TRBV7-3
ASTSGTGELFFGLAETQY
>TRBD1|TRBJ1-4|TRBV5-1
ASSDDRGGEKLF
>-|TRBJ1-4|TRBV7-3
ASSPGVGEKLF
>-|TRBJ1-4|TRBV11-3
AGSLDTRRELF
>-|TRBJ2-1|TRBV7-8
ASSFYGEEQF
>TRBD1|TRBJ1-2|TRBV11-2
ASTWTGTDYGYT